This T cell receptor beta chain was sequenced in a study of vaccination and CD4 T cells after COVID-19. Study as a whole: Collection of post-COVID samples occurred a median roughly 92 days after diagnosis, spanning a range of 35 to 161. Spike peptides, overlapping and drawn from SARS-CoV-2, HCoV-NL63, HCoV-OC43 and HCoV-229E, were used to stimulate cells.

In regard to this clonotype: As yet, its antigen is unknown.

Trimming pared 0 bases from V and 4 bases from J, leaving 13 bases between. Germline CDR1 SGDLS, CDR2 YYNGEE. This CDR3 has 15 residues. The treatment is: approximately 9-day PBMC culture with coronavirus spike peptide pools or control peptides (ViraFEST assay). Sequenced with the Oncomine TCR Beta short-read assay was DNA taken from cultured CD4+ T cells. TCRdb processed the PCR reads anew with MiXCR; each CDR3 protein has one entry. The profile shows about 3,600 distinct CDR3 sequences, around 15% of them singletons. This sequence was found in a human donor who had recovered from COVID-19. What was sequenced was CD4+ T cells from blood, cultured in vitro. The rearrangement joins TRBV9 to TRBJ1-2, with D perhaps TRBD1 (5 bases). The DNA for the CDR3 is TGTGCCAGCAGCGTAGAAGAGGGGCTGGGCTATGGCTACACCTTC. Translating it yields CASSVEEGLGYGYTF.